This T cell receptor (beta chain) emerged from a study of cytomegalovirus exposure and HLA in healthy donors. Study observations and caveats: Published work reported that the classifier diagnosed cytomegalovirus status with high specificity and sensitivity. What was likely a sequencing artifact was a cluster of highly shared sequence variants. TCR beta V- and J-gene trimming was later associated with a missense DCLRE1C variant.

This clone was observed once. As yet, its antigen is unknown. The PCR was carried out with 60 Vbeta primers and 13 Jbeta primers. Data came from immunoSEQ multiplex PCR; TCRdb stores just in-frame clones and leaves some out. Among 160,000 or so clones listed, roughly 87% were seen once. From germline, CDR1 is MGHDK and CDR2 SYGVNS. This CDR3 contains 14 residues. The trim removed 6 bases at V and 1 base at J, leaving 4 bases unmatched. The origin of this receptor is a woman aged 45-65 years in good health and CMV-seronegative. The sequencing sample was made of PBMCs. This rearrangement joins TRBV25-1 to TRBJ2-5, with TRBD2 matching over 8 bases. CDR3 region: CASRERGPQETQYF. The DNA for the CDR3 is TGTGCCAGCAGAGAGCGGGGGCCCCAAGAGACCCAGTACTTC.